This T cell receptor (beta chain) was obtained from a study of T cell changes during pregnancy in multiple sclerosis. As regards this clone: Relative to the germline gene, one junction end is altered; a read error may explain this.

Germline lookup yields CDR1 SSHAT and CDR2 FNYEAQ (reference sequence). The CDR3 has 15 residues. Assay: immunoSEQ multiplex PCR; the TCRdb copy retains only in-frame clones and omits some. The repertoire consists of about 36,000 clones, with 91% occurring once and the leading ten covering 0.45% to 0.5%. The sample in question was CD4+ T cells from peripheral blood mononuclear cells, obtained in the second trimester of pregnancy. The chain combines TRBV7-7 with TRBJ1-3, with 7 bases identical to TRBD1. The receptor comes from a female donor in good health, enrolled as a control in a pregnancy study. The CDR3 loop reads CASSSLGTARNTIYF. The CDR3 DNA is TGTGCTAGCAGCTCGCTAGGGACAGCACGAAACACCATATATTTT. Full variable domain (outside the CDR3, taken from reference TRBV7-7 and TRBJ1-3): GAGVSQSPRYKVTKRGQDVTLRCDPISSHATLYWYQQALGQGPEFLTYFNYEAQPDKSGLPSDRFSAERPEGSISTLTIQRTEQRDSAMYRCASSSLGTARNTIYFGEGSWLTVV.